The 17 T cell receptor beta chains in this list originate from one sample, sequenced in a study of long-term antiretroviral therapy in people with HIV. They ran version v3.0 of the immunoSEQ assay at survey level. The data were produced by immunoSEQ multiplex PCR, yet TCRdb's version contains in-frame clones alone and is incomplete. The sample has 10,000 to 15,000 clones; 60% to 80% are singletons. Sample: unsorted PBMCs, taken 0.8 years before starting antiretroviral therapy. These receptors were obtained from a woman in her 40s with HIV.

V gene TRBV15 combines with J gene TRBJ1-1; D is perhaps TRBD1 (6 bases). Germline V gene sequence: CDR1 LNHNV, CDR2 YYDKDF (reference sequence). The CDR3 extends over 12 amino acids. V was trimmed by 5 bases and J by 5 bases, leaving 9 bases between them. The CDR3 DNA sequence: TGTGCCACCAGCGGCAGGGGTACTGAAGCTTTCTTT. Its protein product is CATSGRGTEAFF.

The rearrangement uses TRBV11-2 and TRBJ1-2, with D perhaps TRBD1 (5 bases). Looked up from germline, CDR1 is SGHAT and CDR2 is FQNNGV. V dropped 5 bases and J dropped 4 bases, with 11 bases sitting between them. CDR3 length: 13 amino acids. CDR3 protein: CASSPDSLYGYTF. For the CDR3, the DNA is TGTGCCAGCAGCCCAGACAGTCTCTATGGCTACACCTTC.

This clone has just a few counts. This chain's CDR3 is CASSAQQGSNYGYTF. CDR3 coding DNA: TGTGCCAGCAGCGCACAACAGGGAAGTAACTATGGCTACACCTTC. The rearrangement uses TRBV9 and TRBJ1-2; possible D gene TRBD1, 6 bases. The germline CDR1 and CDR2 sequences are SGDLS and YYNGEE. This CDR3 is 15 amino acids long. The ends were cut back, 3 bases at V and 1 base at J, with 13 bases in the middle. Complete variable domain (other parts from reference TRBV9 and TRBJ1-2): DSGVTQTPKHLITATGQRVTLRCSPRSGDLSVYWYQQSLDQGLQFLIQYYNGEERAKGNILERFSAQQFPDLHSELNLSSLELGDSALYFCASSAQQGSNYGYTFGSGTRLTVV.

In this sample, this clone turned up a few times. The chain recombines TRBV27 with TRBJ2-7, with TRBD2 matching 7 bases. V was clipped by 5 bases and J by 0 bases; unmatched bases: 4. The germline V gene encodes CDR1 MNHEY and CDR2 SMNVEV (reference sequence). The CDR3 is 14 amino acids. CDR3 region: CASSETSPSYEQYF. CDR3 DNA: TGTGCCAGCAGTGAGACTAGCCCCTCCTACGAGCAGTACTTC.

As DNA, the CDR3 is TGTGCCATCAGTGAGCTTAATCAGCCCCAGCATTTT. It specifies CAISELNQPQHF. This chain uses TRBV10-3 with TRBJ1-5; D is unresolved. V was cut by 2 bases and J by 4 bases, with 3 bases left in between. The CDR3 length is 12 residues. Germline values: CDR1 ENHRY, CDR2 SYGVKD.

The genes are TRBV7-9 and TRBJ1-1; no definite D call. Trimming took 5 bases from V and 8 from J, leaving 12 bases between them. The CDR3 covers 12 residues. CDR1 and CDR2 from the germline V gene are SEHNR and FQNEAQ (reference sequence). CDR3 amino acids: CASSQDRLEAFF. The CDR3 bases are TGTGCCAGCAGCCAGGACCGGCTAGAAGCTTTCTTT.

The chain joins TRBV7-8 to TRBJ1-1; 10 nucleotides align to TRBD1. The CDR3 covers 16 residues. CDR1 and CDR2 (germline): SGHVS, FQNEAQ. With 4 bases clipped from V and 2 bases from J, the junction kept 7 bases outside the gene matches. CDR3 nucleotides: TGTGCCAGCAGCTCATGGGGGACAGGGGTAAACACTGAAGCTTTCTTT. Amino acid sequence: CASSSWGTGVNTEAFF.

The V gene is TRBV5-8, the J gene TRBJ2-7; no clear D. CDR1 is SGHTS and CDR2 is YDEGEE in the germline V gene. V was trimmed by 4 bases and J by 3 bases, leaving 20 bases between them. This CDR3 comprises 16 residues. CDR3 in amino acids: CASSPRVMVSRYEQYF. The CDR3 DNA follows: TGTGCCAGCAGCCCGCGTGTTATGGTGAGTCGCTACGAGCAGTACTTC.

The rearrangement joins TRBV5-1 to TRBJ1-1; 7 positions match TRBD1. The CDR3 length is 15 residues. The germline gives CDR1 SGHRS, CDR2 YFSETQ. V trimming: 0 bases; J trimming: 2 bases; junction bases outside the gene matches: 4. The DNA for the CDR3 is TGCGCCAGCAGCTTGGAACAGGGGCCTAACACTGAAGCTTTCTTT. Amino acids: CASSLEQGPNTEAFF.

This clone showed up just once. The chain couples TRBV5-6 to TRBJ2-7, with TRBD2 matching over 9 bases. J lost 3 bases, V lost 0 bases, and 4 bases had no gene match. Germline V gene data show CDR1 as SGHDT and CDR2 as YYEEEE. The CDR3 has 15 amino acids. CDR3 region: CASSLGGSGGYEQYF. For the CDR3, the DNA is TGTGCCAGCAGCTTGGGGGGTAGCGGGGGCTACGAGCAGTACTTC.

The chain has TRBV25-1 and TRBJ1-5; D not certain. The CDR3 has 14 residues. CDR1 and CDR2 (germline): MGHDK, SYGVNS. V was trimmed by 6 bases and J by 4 bases, leaving 13 bases between them. The DNA of the CDR3 is TGTGCCAGCAGCTCTTTGGAGAGAAATCAGCCCCAGCATTTT. Translation gives CASSSLERNQPQHF.

There are a few counts of this clone. The chain links TRBV19 to TRBJ2-7, with 8 bases fitting TRBD2. The J segment lost 6 bases and the V segment lost 6 bases, leaving 10 bases of the junction unmatched. The CDR3 length is 14 residues. Per germline, CDR1 LNHDA and CDR2 SQIVND (reference sequence). The CDR3 sequence is CASSEAGVQAEQYF. CDR3 sequence (DNA): TGTGCCAGTAGCGAAGCGGGGGTTCAGGCCGAGCAGTACTTC.

This clone occurred once. In DNA form, the CDR3 reads TGTGCCAGCAGCGTCCATCCTGGAAACACCATATATTTT. This encodes CASSVHPGNTIYF. V gene TRBV13 combines with J gene TRBJ1-3; no clear D gene. CDR1 is PRHDT, CDR2 FYEKMQ, per germline (reference sequence). Trimming stripped 5 bases from V and 2 bases from J, with 7 bases between. The CDR3 length is 13 residues.

J is TRBJ1-1 and V is TRBV5-1; D is uncertain. Germline V gene lookup returns CDR1 SGHRS and CDR2 YFSETQ. The CDR3 spans 13 residues. V was trimmed by 3 bases and J by 1 base, leaving 7 bases between them. The CDR3 is CASSSDGNTEAFF. CDR3 bases: TGCGCCAGCAGCTCGGACGGGAACACTGAAGCTTTCTTT.

This clone has only a few counts. The chain links TRBV10-3 to TRBJ2-5; TRBD2 matches at 8 bases. V lost 3 bases to trimming and J lost 5 bases; unmatched junction nucleotides: 8. The CDR3 is made up of 15 amino acids. Germline V lookup: CDR1 ENHRY, CDR2 SYGVKD. The CDR3, as DNA: TGTGCCATCAGTGAAGAGGCGGGAGGAGGGGAGACCCAGTACTTC. Amino acids: CAISEEAGGGETQYF.

This chain uses TRBV6-6 with TRBJ2-2; weak D call: TRBD2 (5 bases). Per germline, CDR1 MNHNY and CDR2 SVGAGI (reference sequence). There are 16 residues in the CDR3. V was shortened by 0 bases and J by 5 bases, with 13 bases between the two germline ends. DNA of the CDR3: TGTGCCAGCAGTTACTCGTCACGGGATGGGACCGGGGAGCTGTTTTTT. This encodes CASSYSSRDGTGELFF.

The CDR3 nucleotides read TGTGCCAGTAGTCCCGCGCAGACGGTCAACATTCAGTACTTC. Its protein product is CASSPAQTVNIQYF. The chain is built from TRBV19 and TRBJ2-4; D is unclear. This CDR3 comprises 14 residues. CDR1 and CDR2 from the germline V gene are LNHDA and SQIVND (reference sequence). V lost 5 bases and J lost 7, with 15 bases in between.